The 24 T cell receptor beta chains below were found in one sample sequenced in a study of shared clonotypes between healthy human individuals. The assay was immunoSEQ multiplex PCR, and TCRdb's table has in-frame clones only and misses some. The sample has over a million clones; roughly 74% are singletons. The source material was memory CD4+ T cells from PBMCs. Subset given: CD45RA-negative fraction. The source of these receptors is a man younger than 35 in good health. Some clones in this sample may be carry-over from other donors' samples.

The V and J genes are TRBV5-6 and TRBJ2-4, with D maybe TRBD1 (6 bases). The CDR3 is 15 residues long. Looked up from germline, CDR1 is SGHDT and CDR2 is YYEEEE. Between the trimmed V and J ends, which lost 4 bases and 0 bases, there was a span of 11 bases. This CDR3 is CASSQGWLAKNIQYF. The CDR3 DNA reads as TGTGCCAGCAGCCAGGGGTGGTTAGCCAAAAACATTCAGTACTTC.

The chain combines TRBV19 with TRBJ1-5, with a weak D call TRBD1 (6 bases). The CDR3 length is 17 residues. V was clipped by 7 bases and J by 6 bases, with 25 bases between them. Germline loops: CDR1 LNHDA, CDR2 SQIVND (reference sequence). CDR3 bases: TGTGCCAGTACCGCCCGGCACAGGGAAAGGGGAGGTCAGCCCCAGCATTTT. Translated, it gives CASTARHRERGGQPQHF.

This clone came up once. The V call is TRBV7-9, the J call TRBJ1-2; TRBD1 is a possible D gene (5 bases). The CDR3 consists of 14 residues. Germline CDR1 reads SEHNR; CDR2 reads FQNEAQ (reference sequence). Trimming cost V 1 base and J 4 bases, with 10 bases left between them. The CDR3 nucleotides read TGTGCCAGCAGCTTAGATCAGGGCTTCTATGGCTACACCTTC. It is translated as CASSLDQGFYGYTF. The whole variable domain, filled in from reference TRBV7-9 and TRBJ1-2, reads DTGVSQNPRHKITKRGQNVTFRCDPISEHNRLYWYRQTLGQGPEFLTYFQNEAQLEKSRLLSDRFSAERPKGSFSTLEIQRTEQGDSAMYLCASSLDQGFYGYTFGSGTRLTVV.

This clone was counted a few times. The rearrangement uses TRBV28 and TRBJ2-3; TRBD1 agrees at 10 bases. The V gene end was trimmed by 2 bases and the J gene end by 5 bases; junction bases not matched to a gene: 13. The CDR3 covers 18 residues. Germline V gene lookup returns CDR1 MDHEN and CDR2 SYDVKM. CDR3 loop: CASSLNLGQGPREDTQYF. The CDR3 coding sequence is TGTGCCAGCAGTTTAAATTTGGGACAGGGGCCACGGGAAGATACGCAGTATTTT.

The chain employs TRBV28 and TRBJ2-2, with D maybe TRBD2 (6 bases). The CDR3 length is 17 residues. Trimming removed 6 bases from V and 4 bases from J, with 21 bases in between. Germline V CDR1 and CDR2: MDHEN, SYDVKM. Here the CDR3 reads CASSSRVGNGGTGELFF. CDR3 DNA: TGTGCCAGCAGCTCCAGGGTAGGGAACGGGGGCACCGGGGAGCTGTTTTTT.

This clone was picked up a small number of times. Distinct nucleotide sequences in the sample also encode this CDR3. The V gene is TRBV29-1, the J gene TRBJ2-5; TRBD2 matches at 7 bases. V gave up 6 bases and J gave up 3 bases; unmatched junction bases: 4. The CDR3 covers 12 residues. The germline CDR1 and CDR2 sequences are SQVTM and ANQGSEA. CDR3 in amino acids: CSVESGEETQYF. The CDR3 DNA follows: TGCAGCGTCGAAAGCGGGGAAGAGACCCAGTACTTC. Looking up the rest from reference TRBV29-1 and TRBJ2-5 gives the full variable domain: SAVISQKPSRDICQRGTSLTIQCQVDSQVTMMFWYRQQPGQSLTLIATANQGSEATYESGFVIDKFPISRPNLTFSTLTVSNMSPEDSSIYLCSVESGEETQYFGPGTRLLVL.

V gene TRBV7-9 combines with J gene TRBJ2-7; D call uncertain. Trimming took off 2 bases at V and 0 bases at J, with 8 bases between the two ends. The CDR3 extends over 14 amino acids. CDR1 and CDR2 (germline): SEHNR, FQNEAQ (reference sequence). CDR3 coding DNA: TGTGCCAGCAGCTTACAACTAAGCTCCTACGAGCAGTACTTC. It specifies CASSLQLSSYEQYF.

The chain carries TRBV4-2 and TRBJ2-7; D unclear. Trimming took off 2 bases at V and 0 bases at J, with 11 bases between the two ends. The CDR3 covers 15 residues. In germline, CDR1 is LGHNA, CDR2 YNFKEQ. The CDR3 loop is CASSQTKGASYEQYF. Here the CDR3 DNA reads TGTGCCAGCAGCCAAACTAAGGGCGCCTCCTACGAGCAGTACTTC.

CDR3 in DNA: TGTGCCAGCAGCCCAGGGAGAGCCTACGAGCAGTACTTC. It is translated as CASSPGRAYEQYF. The chain carries TRBV28 and TRBJ2-7; perhaps D is TRBD1 or TRBD2 (5 bases each). This CDR3 comprises 13 residues. Trimming removed 6 bases at V and 2 bases at J, with 11 bases between. Looked up from germline, CDR1 is MDHEN and CDR2 is SYDVKM.

The rearrangement links TRBV4-1 to TRBJ2-3; D not resolved. CDR1 is MGHRA and CDR2 is YSYEKL in the germline V gene. Trimming took 3 bases from V and 2 from J, leaving 9 bases between them. The CDR3 consists of 14 residues. The CDR3: CASSQTLDTDTQYF. The CDR3 region has the DNA TGCGCCAGCAGCCAGACCTTGGACACAGATACGCAGTATTTT.

This chain links TRBV6-5 with TRBJ1-5; no clear D. The germline V gene has CDR1 MNHEY and CDR2 SVGAGI. This CDR3 has 12 amino acids. Trimming pared 8 bases from V and 10 bases from J, leaving 15 bases between. CDR3 coding DNA: TGTGCCAGCGGTGGCCCGGGTGGACCCCAGCATTTT. Protein sequence: CASGGPGGPQHF.

This clone was recorded only once. V is TRBV7-2 and J is TRBJ2-1, with 7 bases lining up with TRBD1. The CDR3 totals 15 residues. V lost 5 bases to trimming and J lost 5 bases; unmatched junction nucleotides: 9. CDR1 is SGHTA, CDR2 FQGNSA, per germline. The CDR3 here is CASSGGQRINNEQFF. CDR3 nucleotides: TGTGCCAGCAGCGGGGGACAGCGGATAAACAATGAGCAGTTCTTC.

The chain uses TRBV9 and TRBJ1-3; D uncertain. This CDR3 contains 16 residues. Germline V CDR1 and CDR2: SGDLS, YYNGEE. Deletions cut 3 bases from V and 1 base from J, with 14 bases between. The CDR3 reads CASSAIRRGSGNTIYF. The CDR3 coding sequence is TGTGCCAGCAGCGCTATCAGACGGGGATCTGGAAACACCATATATTTT.

The V and J genes are TRBV18 and TRBJ1-5; possibly TRBD1 for D (6 bases). In germline, CDR1 is KGHSH, CDR2 LQKENI. The CDR3 runs to 13 residues. V was pared by 5 bases and J by 4 bases, with 9 bases between. CDR3 sequence reads: CASSGGMNQPQHF. Written as DNA, the CDR3 is TGTGCCAGCTCAGGGGGCATGAATCAGCCCCAGCATTTT.

The CDR3 nucleotides are TGTGCCAGCAAATCTTCCGGGGGAACGAGGGATGAGCAGTTCTTC. Translated, it gives CASKSSGGTRDEQFF. This rearrangement joins TRBV6-6 to TRBJ2-1, with D maybe TRBD2 (6 bases). Trimming took 7 bases from V and 8 from J, leaving 21 bases between them. CDR1 and CDR2 from the germline V gene are MNHNY and SVGAGI (reference sequence). The CDR3 covers 15 residues.

This chain links TRBV2 with TRBJ1-5; D gene ambiguous. V was trimmed by 5 bases and J by 1 base, leaving 18 bases between them. Germline CDR1 and CDR2: SNHLY and FYNNEI. CDR3 length equals 17 residues. The CDR3 bases are TGTGCCAGCAGTAGCTTCGGCCCCGAAAGGAGCAATCAGCCCCAGCATTTT. Amino acid sequence: CASSSFGPERSNQPQHF.

The gene calls are TRBV5-6 and TRBJ2-5, with 9 bases identical to TRBD2. The ends lost 2 bases at V and 4 bases at J; junction bases unmatched: 9. This CDR3 has 16 residues. CDR1 is SGHDT, CDR2 YYEEEE, per germline. CDR3 amino acids: CASSFDISGRGETQYF. CDR3 nucleotides: TGTGCCAGCAGCTTCGATATTAGCGGGAGAGGAGAGACCCAGTACTTC.

V is TRBV7-3 and J is TRBJ2-7, with 13 bases that match TRBD2. The length of the CDR3 is 13 residues. Per germline, CDR1 SGHTA and CDR2 FQGTGA. Trimming at V came to 4 bases and at J to 7 bases, leaving 1 base not matched to a gene. In DNA, the CDR3 is TGTGCCAGCAGCTCGGGACTAGCGGGAGAGCAGTACTTC. Translating it yields CASSSGLAGEQYF. Supplemented by reference TRBV7-3 and TRBJ2-7, the full variable domain reads GAGVSQTPSNKVTEKGKYVELRCDPISGHTALYWYRQSLGQGPEFLIYFQGTGAADDSGLPNDRFFAVRPEGSVSTLKIQRTERGDSAVYLCASSSGLAGEQYFGPGTRLTVT.

The chain uses TRBV9 and TRBJ2-3; 12 nucleotides align to TRBD2. Germline-derived CDR1 and CDR2 are SGDLS and YYNGEE. This CDR3 region has 16 residues. Trimming cost V 4 bases and J 2 bases; bases outside gene matches: 5. The CDR3 DNA sequence: TGTGCCAGCAGCCCTCGGACTAGCGGGAACACAGATACGCAGTATTTT. This translates into CASSPRTSGNTDTQYF.

Of note for this clone: This specimen includes other DNA sequences encoding the same CDR3. The chain employs TRBV5-1 and TRBJ1-1, with D maybe TRBD1 (5 bases). The CDR3 spans 14 residues. Trimming removed 0 bases at V and 3 bases at J, with 9 bases between. Germline V gives CDR1 SGHRS, CDR2 YFSETQ. The CDR3, as DNA: TGCGCCAGCAGCTTGGGCGGGGGTTACACTGAAGCTTTCTTT. This sequence encodes CASSLGGGYTEAFF.

This chain links TRBV5-6 with TRBJ2-7; TRBD2 agrees at 9 bases. Germline V gene sequence: CDR1 SGHDT, CDR2 YYEEEE. The CDR3 contains 15 residues. The trim removed 6 bases at V and 6 bases at J, leaving 13 bases unmatched. The CDR3 region is CASNMIAGVGVEQYF. CDR3 sequence (DNA): TGTGCCAGCAACATGATAGCGGGAGTTGGGGTCGAGCAGTACTTC.

Details on this clone: An end of the junction differs from the germline gene, which may be a read error. The CDR3 is CVSSEKGRKAFF. The CDR3 nucleotides are TGTGTCAGCAGTGAAAAGGGGAGAAAAGCTTTCTTT. The chain employs TRBV25-1 and TRBJ1-1, with a possible D match to TRBD1 (5 bases). The germline V gene has CDR1 MGHDK and CDR2 SYGVNS. The CDR3 loop spans 12 amino acids.

The chain links TRBV9 to TRBJ1-2; D might be TRBD1 (6 bases). Germline V gene sequence: CDR1 SGDLS, CDR2 YYNGEE. The CDR3 is made up of 15 amino acids. The V end lost 4 bases, the J end lost 8 bases, and 21 bases lay between the germline ends. The CDR3 nucleotides read TGTGCCAGCAGCTTATCGTTCGGGGGCATTCAGGGCTACACCTTC. Translated: CASSLSFGGIQGYTF.

This clone was detected only once. The rearrangement links TRBV5-1 to TRBJ2-2, with 9 bases identical to TRBD2. This CDR3 has 16 amino acids. V lost 4 bases, J lost 7 bases, and 11 bases stayed unmatched. CDR1 is SGHRS, CDR2 YFSETQ, per germline. CDR3 sequence: CASSRATTSGDGELFF. CDR3 DNA sequence: TGCGCCAGCAGCCGCGCCACGACTAGCGGCGACGGGGAGCTGTTTTTT.